This entry is about one T cell receptor beta chain. The data were obtained in a study of T-cell memory formation after mild COVID-19. The CDR3 is 15 amino acids. V lost 3 bases, J lost 8 bases, and 6 bases stayed unmatched. CDR1 LNHDA and CDR2 SQIVND come from the germline V gene (reference sequence). MiXCR, applied by TCRdb to the 5' RACE reads, yields one record per CDR3 protein. This sample has fewer than 250,000 distinct CDR3 sequences, with over 9.5% found just once. The receptor comes from a man between 18 and 29 years old who had mild COVID-19 (a few samples of this study predate the infection). Cell type and time point are not known. Sequenced: PBMCs or a T cell subset sorted from them (not recorded which). This chain links TRBV19 with TRBJ2-1; 11 bases line up with TRBD2. CDR3 region: CASSMRGLAADEQFF. CDR3 coding DNA: TGTGCCAGTAGTATGCGGGGACTAGCGGCAGATGAGCAGTTCTTC.